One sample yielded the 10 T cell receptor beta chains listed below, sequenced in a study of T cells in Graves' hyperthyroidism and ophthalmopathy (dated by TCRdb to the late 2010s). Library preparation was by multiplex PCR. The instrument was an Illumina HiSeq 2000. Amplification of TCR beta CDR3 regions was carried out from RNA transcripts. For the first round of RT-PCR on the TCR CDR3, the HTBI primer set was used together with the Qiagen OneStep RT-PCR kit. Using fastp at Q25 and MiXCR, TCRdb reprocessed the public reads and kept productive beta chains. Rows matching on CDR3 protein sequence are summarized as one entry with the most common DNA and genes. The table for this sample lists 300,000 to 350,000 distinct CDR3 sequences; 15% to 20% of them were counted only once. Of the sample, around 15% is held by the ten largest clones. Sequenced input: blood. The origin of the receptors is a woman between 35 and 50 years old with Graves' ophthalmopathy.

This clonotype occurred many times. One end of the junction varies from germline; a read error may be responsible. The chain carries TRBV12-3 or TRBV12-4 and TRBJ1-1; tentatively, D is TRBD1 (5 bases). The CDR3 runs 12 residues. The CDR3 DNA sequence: TGTGCCAGCAGATTGGACGGGGCCCGGTTGCTCTTT. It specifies CASRLDGARLLF.

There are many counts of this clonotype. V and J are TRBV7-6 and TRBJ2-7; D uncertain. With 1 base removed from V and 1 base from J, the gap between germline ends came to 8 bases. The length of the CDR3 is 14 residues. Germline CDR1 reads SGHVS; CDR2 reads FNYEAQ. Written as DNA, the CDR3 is TGTGCCAGCAGCTTAGATCGGGTGTCCTACGAGCAGTACTTC. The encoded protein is CASSLDRVSYEQYF.

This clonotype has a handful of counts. CDR3 DNA: TGTGCCAGCAGTTATCGCCGACAGGACCCCTATGGCTACACCTTC. This gives the protein CASSYRRQDPYGYTF. The chain carries TRBV6-2 or TRBV6-3 and TRBJ1-2, with a weak D call TRBD1 (6 bases). Germline V CDR1 and CDR2: MNHEY, SVGEGT. CDR3 length: 15 residues. The V end lost 3 bases, the J end lost 4 bases, and 15 bases lay between the germline ends.

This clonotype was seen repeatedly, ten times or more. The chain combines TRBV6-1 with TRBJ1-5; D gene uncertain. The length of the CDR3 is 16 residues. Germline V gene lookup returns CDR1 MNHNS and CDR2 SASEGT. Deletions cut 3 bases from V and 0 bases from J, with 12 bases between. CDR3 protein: CASSDDPGDSNQPQHF. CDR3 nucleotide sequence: TGTGCCAGCAGTGACGATCCCGGGGATAGCAATCAGCCCCAGCATTTT.

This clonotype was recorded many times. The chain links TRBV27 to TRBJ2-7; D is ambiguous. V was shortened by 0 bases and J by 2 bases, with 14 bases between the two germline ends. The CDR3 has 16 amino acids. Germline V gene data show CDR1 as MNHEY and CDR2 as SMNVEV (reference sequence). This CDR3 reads CASSLSAGDTTYEQYF. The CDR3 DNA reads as TGTGCCAGCAGTTTATCGGCAGGCGATACCACCTACGAGCAGTACTTC.

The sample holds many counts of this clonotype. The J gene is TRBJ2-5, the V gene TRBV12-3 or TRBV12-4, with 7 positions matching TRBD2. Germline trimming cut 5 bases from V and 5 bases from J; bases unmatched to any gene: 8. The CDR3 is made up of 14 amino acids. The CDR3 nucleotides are TGTGCCAGCAGTACGTGGGAGGGTGGCGAGACCCAGTACTTC. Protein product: CASSTWEGGETQYF.

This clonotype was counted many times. CDR3 sequence: CASSSGGVNTEAFF. The CDR3 DNA sequence: TGTGCCAGCTCATCCGGGGGGGTGAACACTGAAGCTTTCTTT. This chain joins TRBV18 and TRBJ1-1; D might be TRBD1 (5 bases). Trimming cost V 5 bases and J 0 bases, with 10 bases left between them. The CDR3 contains 14 residues. Germline V CDR1 and CDR2: KGHSH, LQKENI.

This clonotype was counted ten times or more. The CDR3 nucleotides read TGCGCCAGCAGCCATTCTAGCGCCCAAGGGGCCGGGGAGCTGTTTTTT. The encoded protein is CASSHSSAQGAGELFF. The chain links TRBV4-1 to TRBJ2-2; tentatively, D is TRBD2 (6 bases). This CDR3 has 16 residues. Between the trimmed V and J ends, which lost 3 bases and 6 bases, there was a span of 17 bases. CDR1 and CDR2 (germline): MGHRA, YSYEKL.

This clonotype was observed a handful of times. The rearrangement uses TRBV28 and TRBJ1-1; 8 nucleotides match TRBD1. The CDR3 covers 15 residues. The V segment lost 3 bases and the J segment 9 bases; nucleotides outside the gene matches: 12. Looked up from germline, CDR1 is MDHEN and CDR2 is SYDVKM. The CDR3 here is CASSFNRGQGIKAFF. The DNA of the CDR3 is TGTGCCAGCAGTTTTAATCGCGGACAGGGAATTAAAGCTTTCTTT. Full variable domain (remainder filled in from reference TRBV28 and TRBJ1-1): DVKVTQSSRYLVKRTGEKVFLECVQDMDHENMFWYRQDPGLGLRLIYFSYDVKMKEKGDIPEGYSVSREKKERFSLILESASTNQTSMYLCASSFNRGQGIKAFFGQGTRLTVV.

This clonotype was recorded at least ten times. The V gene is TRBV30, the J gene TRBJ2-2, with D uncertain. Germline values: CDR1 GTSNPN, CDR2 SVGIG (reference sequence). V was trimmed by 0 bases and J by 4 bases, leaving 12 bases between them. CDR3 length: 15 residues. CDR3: CAWSVSVVGTGELFF. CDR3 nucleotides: TGTGCCTGGAGTGTTTCGGTAGTTGGCACCGGGGAGCTGTTTTTT. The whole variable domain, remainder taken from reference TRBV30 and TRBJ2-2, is SQTIHQWPATLVQPVGSPLSLECTVEGTSNPNLYWYRQAAGRGLQLLFYSVGIGQISSEVPQNLSASRPQDRQFILSSKKLLLSDSGFYLCAWSVSVVGTGELFFGEGSRLTVL.